The 18 T cell receptor beta chains reported below all come from one sample, sequenced in a study of long-term antiretroviral therapy in people with HIV. Researchers ran immunoSEQ v3.0 at survey level. Sequenced by immunoSEQ multiplex PCR; TCRdb stores in-frame clones only, minus some. The data show some 22,000 clones, over 80% seen once. The input for sequencing was unsorted PBMCs, taken roughly 4 years after starting antiretroviral therapy. The source is a man aged 18-30 years with HIV.

The V gene is TRBV5-1, the J gene TRBJ1-1, with D uncertain. Trimming stripped 0 bases from V and 6 bases from J, with 9 bases between. Germline V gene lookup returns CDR1 SGHRS and CDR2 YFSETQ. The CDR3 has 13 amino acids. The CDR3 nucleotides read TGCGCCAGCAGCTTGGAGTCGTACGCTGAAGCTTTCTTT. The encoded protein is CASSLESYAEAFF.

The chain has TRBV18 and TRBJ1-1; unclear D gene. This CDR3 contains 15 residues. Per the germline V gene, CDR1 is KGHSH and CDR2 is LQKENI. V was cut by 3 bases and J by 5 bases, with 16 bases left in between. CDR3 nucleotides: TGTGCCAGCTCACCGGCGTACCCCCCTGGGACTGAAGCTTTCTTT. Translated, it gives CASSPAYPPGTEAFF.

As concerns this clone: This sample also contains other DNA sequences that code for the same CDR3. This sequence joins TRBV6-5 and TRBJ1-6; no reliable D call. This CDR3 region has 12 residues. Germline CDR1 is MNHEY and CDR2 is SVGAGI. The germline V and J ends were trimmed by 6 bases and 10 bases, with 10 bases remaining between them. The CDR3 DNA reads TGTGCCAGCAGCCCCCCCGGGTCACCCCTCCACTTT. This translates into CASSPPGSPLHF.

The chain uses TRBV6-4 and TRBJ2-2, with a weak D call TRBD1 (6 bases). The V end was cut by 6 bases, the J end by 5 bases, with 13 bases between. Germline V lookup: CDR1 MRHNA, CDR2 SNTAGT. The CDR3 is 14 amino acids. The CDR3 nucleotides read TGTGCCAGCAGAGAACTAACAGGGACCGGGGAGCTGTTTTTT. Protein: CASRELTGTGELFF.

This chain uses TRBV27 with TRBJ2-1; 10 bases match TRBD2. With V trimmed by 6 bases and J by 4 bases, 3 bases remained unmatched. This CDR3 is built from 14 residues. Germline V lookup: CDR1 MNHEY, CDR2 SMNVEV (reference sequence). CDR3 coding DNA: TGTGCCAGCAGACTTAGCGGGGGGTACAATGAGCAGTTCTTC. It encodes CASRLSGGYNEQFF.

The CDR3 protein is CASQTGIPGNTIYF. The DNA for the CDR3 is TGCGCCAGTCAAACAGGGATCCCTGGAAACACCATATATTTT. The rearrangement uses TRBV10-2 and TRBJ1-3; possibly TRBD1 for D (6 bases). Germline V lookup: CDR1 WSHSY, CDR2 SAAADI. V was trimmed by 9 bases and J by 2 bases, leaving 14 bases between them. The CDR3 loop spans 14 amino acids.

This clone is a singleton in its sample. V and J are TRBV5-1 and TRBJ2-7; no reliable D call. CDR1 is SGHRS, CDR2 YFSETQ, per germline. V lost 0 bases and J 4 bases, leaving 14 bases between the germline ends. The CDR3 totals 15 residues. CDR3 loop: CASSLVVGQPYEQYV. The CDR3, as DNA: TGCGCCAGCAGCTTGGTGGTAGGGCAGCCGTACGAGCAGTACGTC.

This chain uses TRBV5-1 with TRBJ2-7; D unresolved. V was shortened by 0 bases and J by 0 bases, with 10 bases between the two germline ends. Germline V gives CDR1 SGHRS, CDR2 YFSETQ. The CDR3 runs 15 residues. The CDR3 here is CASSLAPQSSYEQYF. DNA of the CDR3: TGCGCCAGCAGCTTGGCCCCCCAGAGCTCCTACGAGCAGTACTTC.

This rearrangement joins TRBV28 to TRBJ2-7, with 8 bases that match TRBD1. Trimming cost V 5 bases and J 6 bases; bases outside gene matches: 15. Germline loops: CDR1 MDHEN, CDR2 SYDVKM. The CDR3 is made up of 16 amino acids. CDR3 in DNA: TGTGCCAGCAGTAAAGATTATCCGGGACAGGATTCCGAGCAGTACGTC. It is translated as CASSKDYPGQDSEQYV.

Here the CDR3 DNA reads TGTGCCAGCAGTAGGGGGATAGAAGGGGAGGTGGGCTACACCTTC. It encodes CASSRGIEGEVGYTF. The chain recombines TRBV28 with TRBJ1-2, with D perhaps TRBD1 (6 bases). The CDR3 sequence is 15 residues long. V shed 5 bases and J shed 8 bases, with 21 bases lying between them. Germline V gene data show CDR1 as MDHEN and CDR2 as SYDVKM.

The CDR3 bases are TGTGCCAGCAGCGTAGCAGTCGATGGAGGGATTGAAGCTTTCTTT. Its protein is CASSVAVDGGIEAFF. The rearrangement joins TRBV9 to TRBJ1-1, with D uncertain. Trimming removed 0 bases at V and 7 bases at J, with 16 bases between. The length of the CDR3 is 15 residues. The V gene's germline CDR1 is SGDLS and CDR2 YYNGEE.

The genes are TRBV5-6 and TRBJ1-3, with D maybe TRBD1 (5 bases). This CDR3 region has 16 residues. Germline CDR1 and CDR2: SGHDT and YYEEEE. The ends were cut back, 0 bases at V and 0 bases at J, with 10 bases in the middle. CDR3 bases: TGTGCCAGCAGCTTGGGAGGGACCTCCTCTGGAAACACCATATATTTT. This translates into CASSLGGTSSGNTIYF. The entire variable domain, with the rest obtained from reference TRBV5-6 and TRBJ1-3, is as follows: DAGVTQSPTHLIKTRGQQVTLRCSPKSGHDTVSWYQQALGQGPQFIFQYYEEEERQRGNFPDRFSGHQFPNYSSELNVNALLLGDSALYLCASSLGGTSSGNTIYFGEGSWLTVV.

The CDR3 reads CASSLARSYNEQFF. The DNA for the CDR3 is TGTGCCAGCAGCTTAGCAAGATCCTACAATGAGCAGTTCTTC. This rearrangement joins TRBV7-6 to TRBJ2-1, with unresolved D. Trimming removed 0 bases at V and 1 base at J, with 4 bases between. Germline V gene sequence: CDR1 SGHVS, CDR2 FNYEAQ. There are 14 residues in the CDR3.

This chain connects TRBV6-5 to TRBJ2-3, with a weak D call TRBD2 (6 bases). Trimming took 0 bases from V and 8 from J, leaving 15 bases between them. The germline CDR1 and CDR2 sequences are MNHEY and SVGAGI. The CDR3 has 15 residues. CDR3 amino acids: CASSYSGGLPGTQYF. The CDR3 DNA is TGTGCCAGCAGTTACTCTGGCGGACTACCGGGTACGCAGTATTTT.

The V gene is TRBV7-6, the J gene TRBJ1-1; TRBD1 might be the D (5 bases). The length of the CDR3 is 16 residues. Germline CDR1 and CDR2: SGHVS and FNYEAQ. The ends were cut back, 4 bases at V and 0 bases at J, with 15 bases in the middle. The CDR3 bases are TGTGCCAGCAGCTCAGGGAGTTCAGCAGTGAACACTGAAGCTTTCTTT. It is translated as CASSSGSSAVNTEAFF.

The chain couples TRBV20-1 to TRBJ2-1; D ambiguous. Germline V gene data show CDR1 as DFQATT and CDR2 as SNEGSKA (reference sequence). The CDR3 is made up of 11 amino acids. Trimming left V 3 bases short and J 4 bases short, with 4 bases between. CDR3 sequence: CSASRYNEQFF. The CDR3 nucleotides read TGCAGTGCTAGCAGGTACAATGAGCAGTTCTTC.

The V and J genes are TRBV27 and TRBJ2-3, with unresolved D. This CDR3 comprises 12 residues. Germline CDR1 reads MNHEY; CDR2 reads SMNVEV (reference sequence). V was pared by 5 bases and J by 5 bases, with 8 bases between. In DNA form, the CDR3 reads TGTGCCAGCAGTCCCCCTGAAGATACGCAGTATTTT. Amino acids: CASSPPEDTQYF.

The chain carries TRBV7-8 and TRBJ1-5, with TRBD1 matching over 7 bases. Per germline, CDR1 SGHVS and CDR2 FQNEAQ. The CDR3 spans 15 residues. Losses at the gene ends were 2 bases for V and 4 bases for J; bases not matched to a gene: 5. The CDR3: CASSLQPGQNQPQHF. CDR3 DNA: TGTGCCAGCAGCTTACAGCCGGGACAGAATCAGCCCCAGCATTTT.